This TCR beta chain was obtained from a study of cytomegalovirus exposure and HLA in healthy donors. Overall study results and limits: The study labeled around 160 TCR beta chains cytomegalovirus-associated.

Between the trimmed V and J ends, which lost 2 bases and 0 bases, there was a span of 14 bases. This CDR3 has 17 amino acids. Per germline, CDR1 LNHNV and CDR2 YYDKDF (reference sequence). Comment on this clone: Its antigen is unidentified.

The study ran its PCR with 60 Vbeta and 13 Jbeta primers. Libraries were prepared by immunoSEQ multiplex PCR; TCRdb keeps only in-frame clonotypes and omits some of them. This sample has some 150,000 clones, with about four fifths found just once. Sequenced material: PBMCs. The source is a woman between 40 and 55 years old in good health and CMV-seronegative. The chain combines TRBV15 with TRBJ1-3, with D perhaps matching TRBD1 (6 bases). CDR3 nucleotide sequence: TGTGCCACCAGCAGAAATCCCGACAGGCCCTCTGGAAACACCATATATTTT. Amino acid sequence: CATSRNPDRPSGNTIYF.